These 4 T cell receptor beta chains share one sample of origin, sequenced in a study of CD8 T cells in ankylosing spondylitis. TCRdb analysed the 5' RACE reads with MiXCR anew, one entry per CDR3 protein. The sample lists under 250,000 distinct CDR3 sequences; 32% were seen once. The sequencing input was blood, either unsorted or a sorted T cell fraction (not recorded which). Receptors originate from a male donor with ankylosing spondylitis or in good health (not recorded which).

The sample holds a few counts of this clonotype. This chain connects TRBV5-5 to TRBJ1-2; D not resolved. Trimming left V 1 base short and J 8 bases short, with 9 bases between. The CDR3 spans 12 residues. The germline V gene encodes CDR1 SGHKS and CDR2 YYEKEE (reference sequence). CDR3 coding DNA: TGTGCCAGCAGCTTGTCTGAGATCGGCTACACCTTC. Its translation is CASSLSEIGYTF.

The chain links TRBV3-1 to TRBJ1-4; 7 positions agree with TRBD1. Germline V lookup: CDR1 LGHDT, CDR2 YNNKEL (reference sequence). This CDR3 has 14 amino acids. The trim removed 5 bases at V and 7 bases at J, leaving 7 bases unmatched. The CDR3 is CASSNRGRGEKLFF. The CDR3 DNA reads as TGTGCCAGCAGCAACAGGGGCCGCGGTGAAAAACTGTTTTTT.

This chain uses TRBV12-3 or TRBV12-4 with TRBJ2-5, with D possibly matching TRBD1 (6 bases). The V end was cut by 7 bases, the J end by 2 bases, with 11 bases between. The CDR3 covers 13 residues. CDR3 in DNA: TGTGCCAGCACCAGGGACATACAAGAGACCCAGTACTTC. Translating it yields CASTRDIQETQYF.

The V call is TRBV5-5, the J call TRBJ2-1; TRBD2 agrees at 7 bases. Looked up from germline, CDR1 is SGHKS and CDR2 is YYEKEE (reference sequence). The ends lost 0 bases at V and 7 bases at J; junction bases unmatched: 10. This CDR3 comprises 16 residues. The CDR3 nucleotides are TGTGCCAGCAGCTTGGACCCGGGGGGTCTAGGGAATGAGCAGTTCTTC. As protein: CASSLDPGGLGNEQFF.